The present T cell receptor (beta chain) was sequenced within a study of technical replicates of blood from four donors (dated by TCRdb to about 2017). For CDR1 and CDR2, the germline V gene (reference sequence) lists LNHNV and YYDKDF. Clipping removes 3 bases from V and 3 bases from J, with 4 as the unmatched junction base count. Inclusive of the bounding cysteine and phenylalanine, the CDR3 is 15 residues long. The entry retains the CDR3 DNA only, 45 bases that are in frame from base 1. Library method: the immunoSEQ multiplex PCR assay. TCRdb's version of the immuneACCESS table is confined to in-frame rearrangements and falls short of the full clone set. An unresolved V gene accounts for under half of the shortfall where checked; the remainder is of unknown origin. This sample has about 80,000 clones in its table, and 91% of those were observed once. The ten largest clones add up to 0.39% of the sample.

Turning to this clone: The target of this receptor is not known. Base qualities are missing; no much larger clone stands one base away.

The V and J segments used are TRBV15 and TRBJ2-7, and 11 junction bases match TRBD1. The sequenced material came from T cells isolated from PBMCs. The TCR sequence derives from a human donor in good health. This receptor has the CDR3 CATSSPGTGGYEQYF. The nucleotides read TGTGCCACCAGCAGTCCCGGGACAGGGGGCTACGAGCAGTACTTC.